These 27 T cell receptor beta chains share one sample of origin, sequenced in a study of blood T cells in healthy people across ages. Using a J-beta primer mix together with a sample-barcoded 5' primer, a second PCR was run for roughly 7 to 11 cycles. TCRdb re-called the 5' RACE reads through MiXCR, storing one row per CDR3 protein. Of 550,000 to 750,000 distinct CDR3 sequences in the sample, roughly 21% were seen once. The sample consisted of blood. The receptors stem from a man aged 65 to 85 in good health.

This clonotype was recorded a few times. V usage is TRBV15 and J usage is TRBJ1-4, with a weak D call TRBD1 (6 bases). V lost 4 bases and J 6 bases, leaving 15 bases between the germline ends. This CDR3 has 15 amino acids. Germline V gene data show CDR1 as LNHNV and CDR2 as YYDKDF (reference sequence). The CDR3 protein is CATSTRNRVDEKLFF. The CDR3, as DNA: TGTGCCACCAGCACCCGGAACAGGGTTGATGAAAAACTGTTTTTT. The full variable domain, its missing parts supplied by reference TRBV15 and TRBJ1-4, is DAMVIQNPRYQVTQFGKPVTLSCSQTLNHNVMYWYQQKSSQAPKLLFHYYDKDFNNEADTPDNFQSRRPNTSFCFLDIRSPGLGDTAMYLCATSTRNRVDEKLFFGSGTQLSVL.

This clonotype was seen a few times. The rearrangement joins TRBV20-1 to TRBJ2-4, with 13 bases aligning to TRBD2. The CDR3 runs 19 residues. V shed 1 base, J shed 0 bases, and the junction held 9 bases outside the gene matches. Looked up from germline, CDR1 is DFQATT and CDR2 is SNEGSKA (reference sequence). The CDR3 nucleotides are TGCAGTGCTAGAGGGAGACTAGCGGGAGGAGACTTAGCCAAAAACATTCAGTACTTC. This codes for CSARGRLAGGDLAKNIQYF.

This clonotype was observed a handful of times. V usage is TRBV3-1 and J usage is TRBJ2-4; 11 bases agree with TRBD2. The CDR3 has 20 amino acids. The V segment lost 5 bases and the J segment 0 bases; nucleotides outside the gene matches: 15. Germline V CDR1 and CDR2: LGHDT, YNNKEL (reference sequence). CDR3 sequence (DNA): TGTGCCAGCAGCGTTCCCGGGACTAGCGGACCCCCCGGAGCCAAAAACATTCAGTACTTC. Translated, it gives CASSVPGTSGPPGAKNIQYF. Combining the CDR3 with reference TRBV3-1 and TRBJ2-4 gives the whole variable domain DTAVSQTPKYLVTQMGNDKSIKCEQNLGHDTMYWYKQDSKKFLKIMFSYNNKELIINETVPNRFSPKSPDKAHLNLHINSLELGDSAVYFCASSVPGTSGPPGAKNIQYFGAGTRLSVL.

J is TRBJ2-7 and V is TRBV6-6, with a tentative D call TRBD2 (5 bases). Trimming stripped 2 bases from V and 1 base from J, with 12 bases between. Germline CDR1 reads MNHNY; CDR2 reads SVGAGI (reference sequence). The CDR3 sequence is 15 residues long. The CDR3 sequence is CASSYTWESSYEQYF. The CDR3 DNA sequence: TGTGCCAGCAGTTACACGTGGGAGAGTTCCTACGAGCAGTACTTC.

This chain connects TRBV5-1 to TRBJ2-7; 7 bases are shared with TRBD2. The CDR3 contains 14 residues. Germline trimming cut 6 bases from V and 5 bases from J; bases unmatched to any gene: 11. CDR1 and CDR2 (germline): SGHRS, YFSETQ. The CDR3 nucleotides read TGCGCCAGCAACCACGGGGGAGGGACCGACGAGCAGTACTTC. Its translation: CASNHGGGTDEQYF.

A few counts support this clonotype. The chain links TRBV7-9 to TRBJ2-1, with D unclear. Judging by the DNA end, TRBJ2-7 fits better; the J call may be wrong. Germline V gene lookup returns CDR1 SEHNR and CDR2 FQNEAQ (reference sequence). The CDR3 has 13 residues. CDR3 nucleotide sequence: TGTGCCAGCAGCGCAACCGTCCTCCGGGAGCAGTACTTC. It is translated as CASSATVLREQYF.

This clonotype has only a few counts. The V call is TRBV7-8, the J call TRBJ2-3, with 7 bases lining up with TRBD2. From germline, CDR1 is SGHVS and CDR2 FQNEAQ. With V trimmed by 8 bases and J by 9 bases, 8 bases remained unmatched. This CDR3 has 12 amino acids. The CDR3 DNA is TGTGCCAGCGGCACTGGACTAGGAACGCAGTATTTT. Translation: CASGTGLGTQYF.

The sample holds one count of this clonotype. The gene calls are TRBV20-1 and TRBJ1-3, with unresolved D. CDR3 length: 13 amino acids. Trimming pared 1 base from V and 1 base from J, leaving 5 bases between. Germline loops: CDR1 DFQATT, CDR2 SNEGSKA (reference sequence). The CDR3: CSARVRSGNTIYF. DNA of the CDR3: TGCAGTGCTAGAGTGCGATCTGGAAACACCATATATTTT.

This clonotype was counted at least ten times. The chain carries TRBV2 and TRBJ1-3; D unresolved. Trimming removed 5 bases from V and 0 bases from J, with 8 bases in between. Per the germline V gene, CDR1 is SNHLY and CDR2 is FYNNEI. The CDR3 is 14 residues long. The CDR3 nucleotides read TGTGCCAGCAGTAGACAAAACTCTGGAAACACCATATATTTT. Protein: CASSRQNSGNTIYF.

V is TRBV20-1 and J is TRBJ2-7, with D perhaps TRBD1 (7 bases). Germline assignment: CDR1 DFQATT and CDR2 SNEGSKA (reference sequence). The CDR3 is 15 amino acids. The V and J ends lost 2 bases and 4 bases respectively, with 18 bases between them. The CDR3 DNA follows: TGCAGTGCTAGACCCCGGACCAGGGGGGCGTACGAGCAGTACTTC. Protein sequence: CSARPRTRGAYEQYF.

Turning to this clonotype: A much more abundant neighbour one base away suggests this may be a read error. The chain links TRBV7-9 to TRBJ2-5, with 9 nucleotides matching TRBD2. The assigned J gene may be wrong: the sequence end matches TRBJ2-7 better. Germline loops: CDR1 SEHNR, CDR2 FQNEAQ (reference sequence). CDR3 size: 13 residues. DNA of the CDR3: TGTGTCACCGGGGGTAGCGGGAGCTACGAGCAGTACTTC. Its protein product is CVTGGSGSYEQYF.

This clonotype was seen a few times. V usage is TRBV20-1 and J usage is TRBJ2-7; D uncertain. This CDR3 comprises 11 residues. Germline CDR1 reads DFQATT; CDR2 reads SNEGSKA (reference sequence). V lost 3 bases to trimming and J lost 8 bases, with 11 bases between them. Written as DNA, the CDR3 is TGCAGTGCTAGGACTCCCAGTCAGCAGTACTTC. This codes for CSARTPSQQYF.

This chain uses TRBV6-5 with TRBJ2-5, with a tentative D call TRBD2 (5 bases). The CDR3 extends over 13 amino acids. From germline, CDR1 is MNHEY and CDR2 SVGAGI. Trimming took 2 bases from V and 5 from J, leaving 9 bases between them. The CDR3 reads CASSYQRAETQYF. The CDR3 DNA reads TGTGCCAGCAGTTACCAGAGGGCGGAGACCCAGTACTTC.

The chain recombines TRBV11-2 with TRBJ1-1; D possibly corresponds to TRBD1 (6 bases). Trimming took 2 bases from V and 5 from J, leaving 15 bases between them. The CDR3 runs 15 residues. CDR1 and CDR2 (germline): SGHAT, FQNNGV. Written as DNA, the CDR3 is TGTGCCAGCAGCTTACGGCCTCAGGGGAGAACTGAAGCTTTCTTT. Translating gives CASSLRPQGRTEAFF. The entire variable domain, with the rest obtained from reference TRBV11-2 and TRBJ1-1, is as follows: EAGVAQSPRYKIIEKRQSVAFWCNPISGHATLYWYQQILGQGPKLLIQFQNNGVVDDSQLPKDRFSAERLKGVDSTLKIQPAKLEDSAVYLCASSLRPQGRTEAFFGQGTRLTVV.

In this sample, this clonotype turned up a few times. The chain is built from TRBV2 and TRBJ2-3; 7 nucleotides agree with TRBD2. The CDR3 is 16 amino acids. With 4 bases clipped from V and 6 bases from J, the junction kept 13 bases outside the gene matches. The germline V gene encodes CDR1 SNHLY and CDR2 FYNNEI. As DNA, the CDR3 is TGTGCCAGCAGTGTGGGTCAGGCGACAGCGGGGGATACGCAGTATTTT. Translating it yields CASSVGQATAGDTQYF.

This clonotype was seen only a few times. The rearrangement links TRBV5-5 to TRBJ1-1; no firm D call. The ends were cut back, 4 bases at V and 8 bases at J, with 18 bases in the middle. Germline CDR1 is SGHKS and CDR2 is YYEKEE (reference sequence). The CDR3 is 14 amino acids. The DNA for the CDR3 is TGTGCCAGCAGCACGGCGGGATCCCTGGTCGAAGCTTTCTTT. The encoded protein is CASSTAGSLVEAFF.

This rearrangement joins TRBV3-1 to TRBJ2-5, with TRBD2 identical over 12 bases. The end of the DNA is better explained by TRBJ2-7, so the J call may be wrong. The CDR3 totals 15 residues. Germline V gene lookup returns CDR1 LGHDT and CDR2 YNNKEL (reference sequence). CDR3 DNA: TGTGCCAGCAGCCAAGATGAGACTAGCGGGAGCGAGCAGTACTTC. Encoded protein: CASSQDETSGSEQYF.

This chain links TRBV20-1 with TRBJ2-4; D might be TRBD1 (6 bases). Germline V CDR1 and CDR2: DFQATT, SNEGSKA (reference sequence). Deletions cut 5 bases from V and 1 base from J, with 15 bases between. The CDR3 spans 15 residues. Here the CDR3 DNA reads TGCAGTGCTTACAGGGCTCCTAGGGCCAAAAACATTCAGTACTTC. This codes for CSAYRAPRAKNIQYF.

This clonotype has only a few counts. This chain connects TRBV5-1 to TRBJ1-3; 8 bases are shared with TRBD1. This CDR3 region has 15 residues. V lost 2 bases to trimming and J lost 2 bases; unmatched junction nucleotides: 3. The V gene's germline CDR1 is SGHRS and CDR2 YFSETQ. CDR3 sequence: CASSFETGAGNTIYF. CDR3 coding DNA: TGCGCCAGCAGCTTCGAGACAGGGGCTGGAAACACCATATATTTT.

This clonotype was counted at least ten times. This sequence joins TRBV7-2 and TRBJ2-3; no firm D call. The CDR3 has 14 residues. Looked up from germline, CDR1 is SGHTA and CDR2 is FQGNSA. V was trimmed by 0 bases and J by 0 bases, leaving 4 bases between them. CDR3: CASSLATSTDTQYF. DNA for the CDR3: TGTGCCAGCAGCTTAGCAACCAGCACAGATACGCAGTATTTT.

The chain recombines TRBV5-1 with TRBJ2-7; a possible D gene is TRBD2 (5 bases). V was trimmed by 6 bases and J by 1 base, leaving 20 bases between them. CDR3 length: 16 residues. Per the germline V gene, CDR1 is SGHRS and CDR2 is YFSETQ. This chain's CDR3 is CASKLITGYNSYEQYF. The CDR3 DNA reads TGCGCCAGCAAGTTGATTACGGGATATAATTCCTACGAGCAGTACTTC.

This clonotype was recorded a few times. The V gene is TRBV12-3 or TRBV12-4, the J gene TRBJ2-3; the match to TRBD2 covers 7 bases. Germline trimming cut 5 bases from V and 4 bases from J; bases unmatched to any gene: 6. The CDR3 is 14 residues long. The CDR3 nucleotides read TGTGCCAGCAGTGCCACGGGAGGCCCAGATACGCAGTATTTT. Its translation is CASSATGGPDTQYF.

This clonotype occurred many times. The chain uses TRBV5-8 and TRBJ1-5, with no clear D. The CDR3 extends over 15 amino acids. V was shortened by 6 bases and J by 4 bases, with 17 bases between the two germline ends. The germline V gene encodes CDR1 SGHTS and CDR2 YDEGEE. CDR3 sequence: CASTRGPGDNQPQHF. As DNA, the CDR3 is TGTGCCAGCACCCGCGGGCCGGGAGATAATCAGCCCCAGCATTTT.

This chain joins TRBV5-1 and TRBJ2-5; 9 nucleotides match TRBD1. The DNA matches TRBJ2-7 better at its end, which makes the J call doubtful. Looked up from germline, CDR1 is SGHRS and CDR2 is YFSETQ. This CDR3 is 15 amino acids long. CDR3 in DNA: TGCGCCAGCAGCAGGGGACAGGGAGGTAACTACGAGCAGTACTTC. Protein product: CASSRGQGGNYEQYF.

This clonotype was seen a handful of times. This chain links TRBV5-1 with TRBJ1-1, with D hard to call. The CDR3 length is 14 residues. The germline gives CDR1 SGHRS, CDR2 YFSETQ. Trimming took off 3 bases at V and 1 base at J, with 10 bases between the two ends. The CDR3 protein is CASSSWTENTEAFF. CDR3 nucleotide sequence: TGCGCCAGCAGCTCGTGGACGGAGAACACTGAAGCTTTCTTT. The full variable domain, its missing parts supplied by reference TRBV5-1 and TRBJ1-1, is KAGVTQTPRYLIKTRGQQVTLSCSPISGHRSVSWYQQTPGQGLQFLFEYFSETQRNKGNFPGRFSGRQFSNSRSEMNVSTLELGDSALYLCASSSWTENTEAFFGQGTRLTVV.

The rearrangement uses TRBV9 and TRBJ2-1; D is unresolved. From germline, CDR1 is SGDLS and CDR2 YYNGEE. This CDR3 spans 14 amino acids. V dropped 5 bases and J dropped 6 bases, with 15 bases sitting between them. The CDR3 DNA reads TGTGCCAGCAGTCTTGGACGGATAAGCAATGAGCAGTTCTTC. Its protein product is CASSLGRISNEQFF.

This clonotype occurred a few times. DNA for the CDR3: TGCGCCAGCAGTGAGTCTGGGCTAGCGGGAGACCTATCCACCGGGGAGCTGTTTTTT. Its translation: CASSESGLAGDLSTGELFF. V gene TRBV10-2 combines with J gene TRBJ2-2; 10 nucleotides agree with TRBD2. Germline CDR1 reads WSHSY; CDR2 reads SAAADI. This CDR3 region has 19 residues. V lost 0 bases to trimming and J lost 4 bases; unmatched junction nucleotides: 11.